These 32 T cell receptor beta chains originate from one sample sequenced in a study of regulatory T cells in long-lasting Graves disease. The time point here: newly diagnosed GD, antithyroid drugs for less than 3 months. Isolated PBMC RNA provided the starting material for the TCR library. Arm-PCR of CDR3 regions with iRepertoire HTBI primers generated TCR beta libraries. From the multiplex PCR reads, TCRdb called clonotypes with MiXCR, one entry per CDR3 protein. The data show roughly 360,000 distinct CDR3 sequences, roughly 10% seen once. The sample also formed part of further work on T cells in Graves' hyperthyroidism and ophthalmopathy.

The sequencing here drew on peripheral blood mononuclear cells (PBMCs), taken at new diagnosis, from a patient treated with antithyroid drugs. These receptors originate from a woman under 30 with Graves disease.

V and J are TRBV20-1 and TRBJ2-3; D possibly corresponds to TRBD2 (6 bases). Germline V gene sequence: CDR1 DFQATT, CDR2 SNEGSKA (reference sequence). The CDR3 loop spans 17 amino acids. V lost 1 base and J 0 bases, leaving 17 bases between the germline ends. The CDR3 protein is CSARGPAGTLSTDTQYF. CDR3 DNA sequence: TGCAGTGCTAGAGGGCCCGCCGGGACTCTTAGCACAGATACGCAGTATTTT.

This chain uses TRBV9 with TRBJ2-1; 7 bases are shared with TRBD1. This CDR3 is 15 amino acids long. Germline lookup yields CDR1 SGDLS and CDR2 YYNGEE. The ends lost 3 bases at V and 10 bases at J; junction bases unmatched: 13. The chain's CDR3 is CASSGHGTVPTEQFF. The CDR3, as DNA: TGTGCCAGCAGCGGGCATGGGACAGTACCCACAGAGCAGTTCTTC.

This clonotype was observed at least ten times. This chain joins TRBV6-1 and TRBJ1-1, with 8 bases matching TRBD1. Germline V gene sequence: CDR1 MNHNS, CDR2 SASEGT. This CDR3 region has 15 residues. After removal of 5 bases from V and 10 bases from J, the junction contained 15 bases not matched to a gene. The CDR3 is CASSPRQGASPGAFF. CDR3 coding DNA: TGTGCCAGCAGTCCGCGTCAGGGGGCTTCGCCCGGAGCTTTCTTT.

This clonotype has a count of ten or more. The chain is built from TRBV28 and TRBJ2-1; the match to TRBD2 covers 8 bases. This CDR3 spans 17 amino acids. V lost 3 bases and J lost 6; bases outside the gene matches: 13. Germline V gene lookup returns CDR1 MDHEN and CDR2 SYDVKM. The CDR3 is CASSFGSGRPPANEQFF. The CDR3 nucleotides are TGTGCCAGCAGTTTTGGCAGCGGGAGACCCCCCGCCAATGAGCAGTTCTTC.

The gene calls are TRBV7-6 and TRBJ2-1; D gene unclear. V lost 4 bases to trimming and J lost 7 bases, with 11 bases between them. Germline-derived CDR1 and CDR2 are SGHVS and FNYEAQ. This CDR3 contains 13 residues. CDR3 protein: CASSSSSVNEQFF. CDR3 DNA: TGTGCCAGCAGCTCCTCCTCGGTGAATGAGCAGTTCTTC. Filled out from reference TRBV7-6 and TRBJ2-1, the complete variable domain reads GAGVSQSPRYKVTKRGQDVALRCDPISGHVSLYWYRQALGQGPEFLTYFNYEAQQDKSGLPNDRFSAERPEGSISTLTIQRTEQRDSAMYRCASSSSSVNEQFFGPGTRLTVL.

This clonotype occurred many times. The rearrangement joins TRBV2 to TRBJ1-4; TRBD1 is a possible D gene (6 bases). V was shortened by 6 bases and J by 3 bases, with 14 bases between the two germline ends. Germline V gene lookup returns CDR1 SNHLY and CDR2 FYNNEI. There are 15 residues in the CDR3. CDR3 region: CASRFLQGSNEKLFF. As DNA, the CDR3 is TGTGCCAGCAGATTCTTACAGGGCTCTAATGAAAAACTGTTTTTT.

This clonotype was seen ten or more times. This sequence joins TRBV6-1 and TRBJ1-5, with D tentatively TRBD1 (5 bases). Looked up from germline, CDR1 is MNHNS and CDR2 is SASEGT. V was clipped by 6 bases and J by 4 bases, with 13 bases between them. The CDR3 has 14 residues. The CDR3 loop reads CASRARGPNQPQHF. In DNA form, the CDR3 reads TGTGCCAGCAGAGCGAGGGGCCCTAATCAGCCCCAGCATTTT.

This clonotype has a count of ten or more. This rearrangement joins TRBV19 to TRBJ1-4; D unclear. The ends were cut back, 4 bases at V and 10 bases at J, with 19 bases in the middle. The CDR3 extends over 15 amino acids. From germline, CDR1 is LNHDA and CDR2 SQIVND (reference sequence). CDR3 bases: TGTGCCAGTAGTACCAGGACCCAAAGCGCGGCAAAACTGTTTTTT. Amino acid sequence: CASSTRTQSAAKLFF.

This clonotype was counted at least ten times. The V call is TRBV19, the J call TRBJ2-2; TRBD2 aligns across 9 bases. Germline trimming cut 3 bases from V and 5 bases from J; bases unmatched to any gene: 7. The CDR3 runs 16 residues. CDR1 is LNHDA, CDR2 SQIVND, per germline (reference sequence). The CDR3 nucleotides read TGTGCCAGTAGTATCTTAGCTAGCGGGGCGACCGGGGAGCTGTTTTTT. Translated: CASSILASGATGELFF.

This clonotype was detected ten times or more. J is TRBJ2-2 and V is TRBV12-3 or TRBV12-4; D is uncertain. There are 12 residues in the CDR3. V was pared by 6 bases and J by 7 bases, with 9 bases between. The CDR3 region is CASSGRGGELFF. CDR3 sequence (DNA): TGTGCCAGCAGCGGGCGTGGCGGGGAGCTGTTTTTT.

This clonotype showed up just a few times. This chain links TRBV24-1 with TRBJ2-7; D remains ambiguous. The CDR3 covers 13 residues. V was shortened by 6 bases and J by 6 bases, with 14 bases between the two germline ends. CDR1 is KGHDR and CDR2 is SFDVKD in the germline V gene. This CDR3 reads CATSTLGMGEQYF. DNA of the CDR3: TGTGCCACCAGTACCCTGGGGATGGGCGAGCAGTACTTC.

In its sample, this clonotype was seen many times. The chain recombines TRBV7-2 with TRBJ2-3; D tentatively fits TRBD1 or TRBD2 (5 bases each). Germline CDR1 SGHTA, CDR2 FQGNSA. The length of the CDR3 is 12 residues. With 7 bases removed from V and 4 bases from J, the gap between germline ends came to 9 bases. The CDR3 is CASTRGPDTQYF. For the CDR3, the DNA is TGTGCCAGCACCCGGGGCCCAGATACGCAGTATTTT.

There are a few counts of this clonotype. This CDR3 is CASSLRGETPPIYGYTF. CDR3 DNA: TGTGCCAGCAGCTTAAGGGGGGAGACCCCCCCAATCTATGGCTACACCTTC. The rearrangement uses TRBV7-2 and TRBJ1-2; a weak D match, TRBD1 (6 bases). V lost 2 bases and J lost 4, with 20 bases in between. Germline values: CDR1 SGHTA, CDR2 FQGNSA. CDR3 length: 17 amino acids. The variable domain in full, completed from reference TRBV7-2 and TRBJ1-2, reads GAGVSQSPSNKVTEKGKDVELRCDPISGHTALYWYRQSLGQGLEFLIYFQGNSAPDKSGLPSDRFSAERTGGSVSTLTIQRTQQEDSAVYLCASSLRGETPPIYGYTFGSGTRLTVV.

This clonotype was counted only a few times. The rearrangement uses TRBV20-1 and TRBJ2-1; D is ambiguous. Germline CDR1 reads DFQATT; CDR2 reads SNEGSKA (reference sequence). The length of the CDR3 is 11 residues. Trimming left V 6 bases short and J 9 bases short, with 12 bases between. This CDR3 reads CSASPLTEQFF. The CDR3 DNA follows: TGCAGTGCAAGCCCTTTGACTGAGCAGTTCTTC.

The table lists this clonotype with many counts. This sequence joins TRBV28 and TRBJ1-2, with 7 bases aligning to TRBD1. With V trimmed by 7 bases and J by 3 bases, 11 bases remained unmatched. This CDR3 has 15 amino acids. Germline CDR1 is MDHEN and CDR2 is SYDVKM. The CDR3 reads CASTFRDRLHYGYTF. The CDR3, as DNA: TGTGCCAGCACCTTCCGGGACAGACTACACTATGGCTACACCTTC.

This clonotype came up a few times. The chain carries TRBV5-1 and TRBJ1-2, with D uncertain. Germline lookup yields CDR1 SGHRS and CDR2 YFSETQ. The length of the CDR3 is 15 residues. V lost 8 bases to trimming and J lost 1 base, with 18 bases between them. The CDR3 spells CARHFGKPINYGYTF. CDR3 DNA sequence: TGCGCCAGACACTTCGGAAAGCCCATTAACTATGGCTACACCTTC.

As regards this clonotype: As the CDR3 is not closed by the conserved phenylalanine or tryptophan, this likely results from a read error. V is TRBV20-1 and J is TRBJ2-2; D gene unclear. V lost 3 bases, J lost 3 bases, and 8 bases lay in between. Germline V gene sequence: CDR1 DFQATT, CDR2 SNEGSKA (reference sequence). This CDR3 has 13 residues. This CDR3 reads CSARAQDTGELFS. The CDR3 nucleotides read TGCAGTGCTAGGGCCCAAGACACCGGGGAGCTGTTTTCT.

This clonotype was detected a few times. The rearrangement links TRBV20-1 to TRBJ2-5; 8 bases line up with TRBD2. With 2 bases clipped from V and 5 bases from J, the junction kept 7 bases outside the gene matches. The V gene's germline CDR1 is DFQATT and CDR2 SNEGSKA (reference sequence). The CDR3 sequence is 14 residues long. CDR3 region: CSARKGRGGETQYF. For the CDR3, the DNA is TGCAGTGCTAGAAAAGGACGGGGGGGCGAGACCCAGTACTTC.

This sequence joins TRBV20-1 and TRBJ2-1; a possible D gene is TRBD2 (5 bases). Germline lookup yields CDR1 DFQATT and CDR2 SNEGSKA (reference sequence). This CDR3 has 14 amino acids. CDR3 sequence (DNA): TGCTCCCCCCCCGGGGTCCTGGACTGGGATGAGCAGTTCTTC. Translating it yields CSPPGVLDWDEQFF.

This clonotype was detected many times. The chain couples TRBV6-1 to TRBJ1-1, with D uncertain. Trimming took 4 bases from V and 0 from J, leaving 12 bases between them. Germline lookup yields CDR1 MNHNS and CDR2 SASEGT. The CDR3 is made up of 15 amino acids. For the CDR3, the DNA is TGTGCCAGCAGTGGGGGAGACGGGATGAACACTGAAGCTTTCTTT. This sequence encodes CASSGGDGMNTEAFF.

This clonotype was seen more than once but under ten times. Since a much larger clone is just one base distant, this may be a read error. In nucleotides, the CDR3 is TGTGCCGGCAGTTCTCTCGCCAAAGAGACCCAGTACTTC. Translating gives CAGSSLAKETQYF. The chain is built from TRBV28 and TRBJ2-5; D gene unclear. The CDR3 runs to 13 residues. The germline CDR1 and CDR2 sequences are MDHEN and SYDVKM.

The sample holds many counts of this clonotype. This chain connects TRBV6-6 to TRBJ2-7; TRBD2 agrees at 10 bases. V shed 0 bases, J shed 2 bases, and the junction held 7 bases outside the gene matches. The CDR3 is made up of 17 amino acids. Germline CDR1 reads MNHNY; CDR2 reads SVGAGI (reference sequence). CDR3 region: CASSYSGAGGSTYEQYF. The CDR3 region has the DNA TGTGCCAGCAGTTACTCGGGAGCGGGAGGGTCCACCTACGAGCAGTACTTC.

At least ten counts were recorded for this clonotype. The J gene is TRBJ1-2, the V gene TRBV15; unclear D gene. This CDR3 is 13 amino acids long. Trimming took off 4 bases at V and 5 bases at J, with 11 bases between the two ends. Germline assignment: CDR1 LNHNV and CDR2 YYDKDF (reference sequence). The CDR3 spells CATSTQTYYGYTF. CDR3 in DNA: TGTGCCACCAGCACACAGACTTATTATGGCTACACCTTC.

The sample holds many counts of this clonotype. CDR3 sequence: CASSTMNTEAFF. CDR3 bases: TGTGCCAGCAGTACTATGAACACTGAAGCTTTCTTT. The V call is TRBV7-9, the J call TRBJ1-1; no clear D. Deletions cut 6 bases from V and 0 bases from J, with 5 bases between. In germline, CDR1 is SEHNR, CDR2 FQNEAQ (reference sequence). The CDR3 has 12 amino acids. The variable domain in full, with the rest retrieved from reference TRBV7-9 and TRBJ1-1, is DTGVSQNPRHKITKRGQNVTFRCDPISEHNRLYWYRQTLGQGPEFLTYFQNEAQLEKSRLLSDRFSAERPKGSFSTLEIQRTEQGDSAMYLCASSTMNTEAFFGQGTRLTVV.

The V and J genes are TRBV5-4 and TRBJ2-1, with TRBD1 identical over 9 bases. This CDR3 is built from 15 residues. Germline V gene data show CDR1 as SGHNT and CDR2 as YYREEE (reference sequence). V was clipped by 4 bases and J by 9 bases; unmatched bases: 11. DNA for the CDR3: TGTGCCAGCAGCCCGCCGGGACAGGGTTTGGGTGAGCAGTTCTTC. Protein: CASSPPGQGLGEQFF.

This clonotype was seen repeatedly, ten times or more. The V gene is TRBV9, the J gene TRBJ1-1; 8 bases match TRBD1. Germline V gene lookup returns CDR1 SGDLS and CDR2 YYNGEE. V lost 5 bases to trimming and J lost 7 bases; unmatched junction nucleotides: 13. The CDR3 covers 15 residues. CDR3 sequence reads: CASRGDDRGGGEAFF. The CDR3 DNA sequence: TGTGCCAGCAGAGGAGACGACAGGGGCGGAGGTGAAGCTTTCTTT.

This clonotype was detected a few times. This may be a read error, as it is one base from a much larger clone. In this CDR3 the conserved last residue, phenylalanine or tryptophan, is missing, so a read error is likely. DNA for the CDR3: TGTGCCAGCTCGCTACAGGGGAACGGTGGCTACACCTCC. Translated, it gives CASSLQGNGGYTS. This rearrangement joins TRBV18 to TRBJ1-2; 7 bases match TRBD1. The length of the CDR3 is 13 residues. V shed 6 bases, J shed 7 bases, and the junction held 8 bases outside the gene matches. The germline V gene has CDR1 KGHSH and CDR2 LQKENI.

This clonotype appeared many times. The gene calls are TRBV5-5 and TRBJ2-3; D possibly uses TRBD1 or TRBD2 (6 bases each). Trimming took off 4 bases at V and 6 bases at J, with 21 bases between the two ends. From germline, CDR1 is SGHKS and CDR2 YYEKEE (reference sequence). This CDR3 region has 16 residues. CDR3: CASSPQLGGRGDTQYF. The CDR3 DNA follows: TGTGCCAGCAGCCCCCAGTTGGGGGGCCGAGGGGATACGCAGTATTTT.

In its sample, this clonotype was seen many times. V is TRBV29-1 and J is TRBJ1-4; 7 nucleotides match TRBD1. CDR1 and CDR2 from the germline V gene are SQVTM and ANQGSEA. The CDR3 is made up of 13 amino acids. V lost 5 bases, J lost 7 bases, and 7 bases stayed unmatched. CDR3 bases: TGCAGCGTTCGCAGACAGGGAGGTGAAAAACTGTTTTTT. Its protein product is CSVRRQGGEKLFF.

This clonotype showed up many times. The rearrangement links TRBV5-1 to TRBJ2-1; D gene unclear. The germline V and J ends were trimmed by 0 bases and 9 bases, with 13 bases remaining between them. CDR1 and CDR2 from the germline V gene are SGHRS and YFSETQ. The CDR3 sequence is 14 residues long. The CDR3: CASSLGAFGSEQFF. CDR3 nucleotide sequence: TGCGCCAGCAGCTTGGGAGCTTTTGGCAGTGAGCAGTTCTTC.

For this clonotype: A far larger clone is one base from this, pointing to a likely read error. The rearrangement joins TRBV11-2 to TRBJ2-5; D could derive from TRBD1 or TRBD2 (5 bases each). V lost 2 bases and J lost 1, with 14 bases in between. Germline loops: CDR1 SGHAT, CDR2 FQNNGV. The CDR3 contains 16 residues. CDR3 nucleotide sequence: TGTGCCAGCAGCTTACGGGGCTACCTCTCCCAAGAGACCCAGTACTTC. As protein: CASSLRGYLSQETQYF.

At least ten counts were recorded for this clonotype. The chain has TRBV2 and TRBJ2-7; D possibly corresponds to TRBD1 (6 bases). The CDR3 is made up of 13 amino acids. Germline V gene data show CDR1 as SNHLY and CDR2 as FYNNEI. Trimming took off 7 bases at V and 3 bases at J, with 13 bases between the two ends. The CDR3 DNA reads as TGTGCCAGCACCCAACAGGGATACTACGAGCAGTACTTC. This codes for CASTQQGYYEQYF.